The source of this T cell receptor (beta chain) is a study of blood T cell repertoires in COVID-19. The CDR3 totals 12 residues. CDR1 and CDR2 from the germline V gene are LGHDT and YNNKEL (reference sequence). About this clone: At one end, the junction sequence differs from germline, possibly due to a read error.

Measured with immunoSEQ multiplex PCR; TCRdb has only the in-frame clones, and not every one. The repertoire includes about 120,000 clones, 83% of them detected once, and around 2% sits in the top ten. Sequencing was carried out using peripheral blood. The receptor's source is a man aged 25 to 40 with acute or convalescent COVID-19. The gene calls are TRBV3-1 (or the pseudogene TRBV3-2) and TRBJ1-4; D unclear. CDR3 amino acids: CASSQADEKLFF. For the CDR3, the DNA is TGTGCCAGCAGTCAAGCGGATGAAAAACTGTTTTTT.